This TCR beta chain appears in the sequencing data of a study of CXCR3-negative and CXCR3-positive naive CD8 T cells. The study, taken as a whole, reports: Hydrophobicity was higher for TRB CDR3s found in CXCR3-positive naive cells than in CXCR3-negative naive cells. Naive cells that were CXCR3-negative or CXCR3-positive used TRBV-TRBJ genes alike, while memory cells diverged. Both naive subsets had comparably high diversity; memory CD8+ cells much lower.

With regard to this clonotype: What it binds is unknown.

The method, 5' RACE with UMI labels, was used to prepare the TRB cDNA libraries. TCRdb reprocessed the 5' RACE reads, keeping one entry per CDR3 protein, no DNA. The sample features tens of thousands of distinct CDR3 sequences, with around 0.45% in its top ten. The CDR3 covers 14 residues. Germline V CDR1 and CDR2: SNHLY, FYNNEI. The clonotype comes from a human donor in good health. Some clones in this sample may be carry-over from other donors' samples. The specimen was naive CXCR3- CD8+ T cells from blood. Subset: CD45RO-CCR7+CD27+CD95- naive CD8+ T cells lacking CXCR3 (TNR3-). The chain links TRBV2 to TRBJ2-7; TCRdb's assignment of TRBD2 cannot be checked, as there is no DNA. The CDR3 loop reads CASSWYSGTYEQYF.